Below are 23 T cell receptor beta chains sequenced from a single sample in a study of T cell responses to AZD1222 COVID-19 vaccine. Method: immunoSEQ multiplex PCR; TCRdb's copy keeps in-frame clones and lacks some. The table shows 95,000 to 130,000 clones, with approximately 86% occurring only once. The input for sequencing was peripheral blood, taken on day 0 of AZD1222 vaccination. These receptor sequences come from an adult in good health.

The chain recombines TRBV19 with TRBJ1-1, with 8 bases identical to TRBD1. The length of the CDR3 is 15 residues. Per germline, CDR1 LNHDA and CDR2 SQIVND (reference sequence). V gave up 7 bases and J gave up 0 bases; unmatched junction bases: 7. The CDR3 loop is CASTHRGNLNTEAFF. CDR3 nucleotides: TGTGCCAGTACCCACAGGGGGAACCTGAACACTGAAGCTTTCTTT. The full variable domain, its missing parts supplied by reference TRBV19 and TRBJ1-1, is DGGITQSPKYLFRKEGQNVTLSCEQNLNHDAMYWYRQDPGQGLRLIYYSQIVNDFQKGDIAEGYSVSREKKESFPLTVTSAQKNPTAFYLCASTHRGNLNTEAFFGQGTRLTVV.

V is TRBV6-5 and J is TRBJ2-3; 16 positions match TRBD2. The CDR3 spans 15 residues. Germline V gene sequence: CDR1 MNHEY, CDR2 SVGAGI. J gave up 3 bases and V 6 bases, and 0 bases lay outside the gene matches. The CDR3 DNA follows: TGTGCCAGCAGGGGACTAGCGGGAGGGACAGATACGCAGTATTTT. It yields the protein CASRGLAGGTDTQYF.

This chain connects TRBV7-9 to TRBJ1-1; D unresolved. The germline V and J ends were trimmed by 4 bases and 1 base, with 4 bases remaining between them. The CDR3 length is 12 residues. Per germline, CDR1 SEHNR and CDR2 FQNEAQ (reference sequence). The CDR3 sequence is CASSSRNTEAFF. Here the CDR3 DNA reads TGTGCCAGCAGCTCAAGGAACACTGAAGCTTTCTTT.

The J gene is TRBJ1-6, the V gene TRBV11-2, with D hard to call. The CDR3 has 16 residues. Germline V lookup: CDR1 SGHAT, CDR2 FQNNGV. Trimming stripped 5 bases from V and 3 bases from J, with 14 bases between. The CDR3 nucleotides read TGTGCCAGCAGCCCACGGACCGGGATCTATAATTCACCCCTCCACTTT. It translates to CASSPRTGIYNSPLHF. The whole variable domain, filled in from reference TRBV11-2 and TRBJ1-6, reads EAGVAQSPRYKIIEKRQSVAFWCNPISGHATLYWYQQILGQGPKLLIQFQNNGVVDDSQLPKDRFSAERLKGVDSTLKIQPAKLEDSAVYLCASSPRTGIYNSPLHFGNGTRLTVT.

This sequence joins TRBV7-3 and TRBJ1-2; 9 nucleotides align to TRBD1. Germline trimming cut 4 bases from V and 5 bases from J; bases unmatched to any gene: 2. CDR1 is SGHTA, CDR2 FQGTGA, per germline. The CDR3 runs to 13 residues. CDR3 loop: CASSSGQGYGYTF. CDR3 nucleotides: TGTGCCAGCAGCTCCGGACAGGGGTATGGCTACACCTTC.

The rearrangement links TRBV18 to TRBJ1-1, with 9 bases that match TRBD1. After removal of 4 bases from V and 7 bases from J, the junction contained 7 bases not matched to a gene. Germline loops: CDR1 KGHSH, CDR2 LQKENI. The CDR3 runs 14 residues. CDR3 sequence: CASSQGQGYLEAFF. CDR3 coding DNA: TGTGCCAGCTCACAGGGACAGGGATACCTTGAAGCTTTCTTT.

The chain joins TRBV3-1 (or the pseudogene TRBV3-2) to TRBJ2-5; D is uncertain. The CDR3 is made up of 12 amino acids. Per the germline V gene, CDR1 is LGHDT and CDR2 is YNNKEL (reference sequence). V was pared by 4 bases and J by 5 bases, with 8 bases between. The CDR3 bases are TGTGCCAGCAGCCCCCGTGAGGAGACCCAGTACTTC. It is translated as CASSPREETQYF.

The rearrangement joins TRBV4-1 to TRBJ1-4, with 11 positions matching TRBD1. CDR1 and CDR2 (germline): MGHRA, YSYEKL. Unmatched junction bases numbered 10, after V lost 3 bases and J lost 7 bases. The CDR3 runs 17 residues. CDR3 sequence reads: CASSHLFPGQGVEKLFF. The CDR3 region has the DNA TGCGCCAGCAGCCACCTCTTTCCGGGACAGGGGGTTGAAAAACTGTTTTTT.

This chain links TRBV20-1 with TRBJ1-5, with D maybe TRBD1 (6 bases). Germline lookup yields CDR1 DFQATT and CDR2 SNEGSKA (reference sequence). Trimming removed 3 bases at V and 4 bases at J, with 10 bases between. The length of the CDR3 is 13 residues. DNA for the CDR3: TGCAGTGCTAGTGCACAGGGAAATCAGCCCCAGCATTTT. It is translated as CSASAQGNQPQHF.

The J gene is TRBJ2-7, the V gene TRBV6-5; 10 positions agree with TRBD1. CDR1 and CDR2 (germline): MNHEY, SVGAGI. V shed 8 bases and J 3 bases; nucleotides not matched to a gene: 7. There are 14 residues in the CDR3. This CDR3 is CASYATGGSYEQYF. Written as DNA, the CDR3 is TGTGCCAGCTACGCGACAGGGGGCAGCTACGAGCAGTACTTC.

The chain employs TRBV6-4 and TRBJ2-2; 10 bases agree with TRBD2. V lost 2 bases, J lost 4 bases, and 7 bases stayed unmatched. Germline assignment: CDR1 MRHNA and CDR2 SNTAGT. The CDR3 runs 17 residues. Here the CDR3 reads CASSDDLAGVGTGELFF. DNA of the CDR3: TGTGCCAGCAGTGACGATCTAGCGGGAGTCGGCACCGGGGAGCTGTTTTTT.

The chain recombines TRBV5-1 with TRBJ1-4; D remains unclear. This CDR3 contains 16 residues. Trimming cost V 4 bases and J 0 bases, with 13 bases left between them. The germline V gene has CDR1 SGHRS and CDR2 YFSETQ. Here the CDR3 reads CASSLSVGATNEKLFF. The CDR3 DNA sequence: TGCGCCAGCAGCCTCTCAGTGGGTGCAACTAATGAAAAACTGTTTTTT.

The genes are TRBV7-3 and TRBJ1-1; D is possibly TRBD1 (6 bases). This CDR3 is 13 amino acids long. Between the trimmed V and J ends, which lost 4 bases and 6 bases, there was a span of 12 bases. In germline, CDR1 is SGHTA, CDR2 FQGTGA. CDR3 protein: CASSSQGRPEAFF. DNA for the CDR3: TGTGCCAGCAGCTCACAGGGAAGACCTGAAGCTTTCTTT.

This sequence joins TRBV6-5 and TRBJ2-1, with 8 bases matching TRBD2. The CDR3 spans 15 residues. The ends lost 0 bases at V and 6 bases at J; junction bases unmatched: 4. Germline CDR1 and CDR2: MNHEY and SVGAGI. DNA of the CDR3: TGTGCCAGCAGTTACTCGGTAGCGGGGATCAATGAGCAGTTCTTC. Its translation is CASSYSVAGINEQFF.

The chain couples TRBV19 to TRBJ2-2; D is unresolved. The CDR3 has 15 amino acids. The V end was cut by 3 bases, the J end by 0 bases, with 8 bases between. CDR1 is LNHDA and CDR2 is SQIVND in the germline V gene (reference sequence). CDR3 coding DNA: TGTGCCAGTAGTATGTCTATTGCGAACACCGGGGAGCTGTTTTTT. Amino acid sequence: CASSMSIANTGELFF.

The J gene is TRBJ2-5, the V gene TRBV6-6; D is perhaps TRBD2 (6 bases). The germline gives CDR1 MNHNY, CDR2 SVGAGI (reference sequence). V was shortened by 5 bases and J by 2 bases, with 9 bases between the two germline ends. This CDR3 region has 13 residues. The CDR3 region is CASSQGLQETQYF. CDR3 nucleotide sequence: TGTGCCAGCAGTCAGGGACTTCAAGAGACCCAGTACTTC.

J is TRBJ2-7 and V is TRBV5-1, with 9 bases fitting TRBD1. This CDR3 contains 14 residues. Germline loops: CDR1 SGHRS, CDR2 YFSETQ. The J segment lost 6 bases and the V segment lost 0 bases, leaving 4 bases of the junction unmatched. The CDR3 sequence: CASSLVKDRGEQYF. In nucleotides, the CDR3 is TGCGCCAGCAGCTTGGTCAAGGACAGGGGCGAGCAGTACTTC.

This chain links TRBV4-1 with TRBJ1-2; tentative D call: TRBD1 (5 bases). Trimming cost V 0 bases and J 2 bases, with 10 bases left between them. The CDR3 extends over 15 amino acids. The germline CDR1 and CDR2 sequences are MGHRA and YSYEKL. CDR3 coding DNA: TGCGCCAGCAGCCAAGAAAAGGGGCGGAACTATGGCTACACCTTC. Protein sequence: CASSQEKGRNYGYTF.

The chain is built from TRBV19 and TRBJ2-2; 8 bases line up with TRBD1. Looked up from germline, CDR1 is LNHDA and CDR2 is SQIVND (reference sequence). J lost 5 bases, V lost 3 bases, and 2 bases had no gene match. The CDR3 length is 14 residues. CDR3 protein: CASSIRQGTGELFF. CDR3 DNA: TGTGCCAGTAGTATTAGACAGGGGACCGGGGAGCTGTTTTTT.

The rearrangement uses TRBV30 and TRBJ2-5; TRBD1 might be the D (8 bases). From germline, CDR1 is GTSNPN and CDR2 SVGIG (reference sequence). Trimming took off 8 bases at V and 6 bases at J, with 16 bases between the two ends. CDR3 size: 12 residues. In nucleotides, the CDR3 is TGTGCCGGACAGGGAGGGGGGAAGACCCAGTACTTC. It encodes CAGQGGGKTQYF.

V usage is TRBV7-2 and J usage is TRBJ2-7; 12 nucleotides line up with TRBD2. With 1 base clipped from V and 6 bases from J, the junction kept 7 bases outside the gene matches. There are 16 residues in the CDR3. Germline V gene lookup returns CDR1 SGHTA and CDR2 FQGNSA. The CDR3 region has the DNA TGTGCCAGCAGCTTAGGACTAGCGGGAGCATGGGGCGAGCAGTACTTC. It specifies CASSLGLAGAWGEQYF.

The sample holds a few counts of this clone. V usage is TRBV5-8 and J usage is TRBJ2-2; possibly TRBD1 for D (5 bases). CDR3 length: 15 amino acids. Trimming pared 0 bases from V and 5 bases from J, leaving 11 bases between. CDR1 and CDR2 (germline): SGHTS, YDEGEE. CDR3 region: CASSLVPQVTGELFF. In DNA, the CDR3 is TGTGCCAGCAGCTTGGTTCCACAGGTTACCGGGGAGCTGTTTTTT.

The CDR3 protein is CASSSQGDEQYF. In DNA form, the CDR3 reads TGTGCCAGCAGTTCCCAGGGGGACGAGCAGTACTTC. The chain employs TRBV12-3 or TRBV12-4 and TRBJ2-7; 7 nucleotides align to TRBD1. Germline trimming cut 4 bases from V and 5 bases from J; bases unmatched to any gene: 2. This CDR3 spans 12 amino acids.